The sequence of this T cell receptor (beta chain) was determined in a study of T and B cells in COVID-19 patients. Study as a whole: Median age was 34 years in the recovered cohort and around 67 years in the active-infection cohort.

BIOMED2 TRB-A/B primer pools were used in multiplex TRB PCR. From the multiplex PCR reads, TCRdb called clonotypes with MiXCR, one entry per CDR3 protein. The data contain 20,000 to 30,000 distinct CDR3 sequences, 32% of them singletons. Germline values: CDR1 KGHDR, CDR2 SFDVKD. The ends were cut back, 2 bases at V and 5 bases at J, with 5 bases in the middle. This CDR3 is 12 amino acids long. Blood genomic DNA input for TRB amplification was about 250-500 ng. This TCR derives from a human donor who had recovered from COVID-19. The material sequenced was blood. This sequence joins TRBV24-1 and TRBJ2-5; D tentatively fits TRBD1 or TRBD2 (5 bases each). For the CDR3, the DNA is TGTGCCACCAGTGATTGGGGGGAGACCCAGTACTTC. This codes for CATSDWGETQYF.